The clone carrying this T cell receptor beta chain has only a few counts. This sample is part of a study of early T cells in non-severe SARS-CoV-2 infection. MiXCR, applied by TCRdb to the 5' RACE reads, yields one record per CDR3 protein. The sample has 55,000 to 80,000 distinct CDR3 sequences, 11% seen once. The germline V gene has CDR1 SGHRS and CDR2 YFSETQ. The CDR3 is made up of 13 amino acids. Trimming stripped 4 bases from V and 6 bases from J, with 13 bases between. Here the sequenced sample was whole blood, taken at baseline. The chain couples TRBV5-1 to TRBJ1-2; D perhaps matches TRBD1 (6 bases). The sequence was collected from an adult who was a healthcare worker with PCR-confirmed SARS-CoV-2 infection or an uninfected control (not recorded which). The CDR3 sequence is CASSGSTGDGYTF. In nucleotides, the CDR3 is TGCGCCAGCAGCGGGTCGACAGGAGATGGCTACACCTTC. Using reference TRBV5-1 and TRBJ1-2 for the parts outside the CDR3, the full variable domain is KAGVTQTPRYLIKTRGQQVTLSCSPISGHRSVSWYQQTPGQGLQFLFEYFSETQRNKGNFPGRFSGRQFSNSRSEMNVSTLELGDSALYLCASSGSTGDGYTFGSGTRLTVV.